The text below deals with one TCR beta chain. As yet, its antigen is unknown. Sample time point: pre-sensitization, week 0. Specified treatment: therapeutic diphenylcyclopropenone sensitization with weekly scalp DPC. Patients had alopecia, were aged 18 to 70, and were not pregnant. This sample is drawn from a study of human T cells and chemical hapten exposure. Points from the study as a whole: There was no change with DPC sensitization in TCRs above 1 in 1000 frequency. Expanded TCRs created a significantly greater count of big CDR3 similarity clusters than controls did.

TCRdb re-called the RACE reads through MiXCR, storing one row per CDR3 protein. The repertoire consists of 300,000 to 400,000 distinct CDR3 sequences, with more than 4.5% occurring once and the leading ten covering approximately 2.8%. Between the trimmed V and J ends, which lost 6 bases and 7 bases, there was a span of 16 bases. Germline CDR1 MNHEY, CDR2 SVGAGI. The CDR3 totals 13 residues. Sequencing was performed on whole blood, taken in connection with sensitization to the hapten diphenylcyclopropenone (DPC). V gene TRBV6-5 combines with J gene TRBJ2-7; no definite D call. This clonotype was sampled from a woman aged 45-60 years with alopecia areata. Some clones in this sample may be carry-over from other donors' samples. In nucleotides, the CDR3 is TGTGCCAGCAGCCCTACGGGTGCCCTAGAGCAGTACTTC. Amino acid sequence: CASSPTGALEQYF.